This TCR beta chain is from a study of cytomegalovirus exposure and HLA in healthy donors. This CDR3 has 14 residues. Germline V gene data show CDR1 as MNHEY and CDR2 as SVGAGI. 60 Vbeta and 13 Jbeta primers were used in PCR. Some clones are missing from TCRdb's copy, which holds only in-frame ones; the method was immunoSEQ multiplex PCR. Of some 150,000 clones detected, approximately 82% appear once; the ten largest clones hold over 3%. Comment on this clone: The antigen is not known.

Study conclusions and caveats: Indistinguishable V segments such as TRBV6-2 and TRBV6-3 were excluded.

The TCR was taken from a man aged 40-55 years in good health and CMV-seronegative. Sequenced: PBMCs. The rearrangement joins TRBV6-5 to TRBJ2-7; 13 bases fit TRBD2. The J call may be mistaken, given a closer DNA end match to TRBJ2-5. CDR3 DNA: TGTGCCAGTTGGGGGACTAGCGGGGAAGAGACCCAGTACTTC. This sequence encodes CASWGTSGEETQYF.